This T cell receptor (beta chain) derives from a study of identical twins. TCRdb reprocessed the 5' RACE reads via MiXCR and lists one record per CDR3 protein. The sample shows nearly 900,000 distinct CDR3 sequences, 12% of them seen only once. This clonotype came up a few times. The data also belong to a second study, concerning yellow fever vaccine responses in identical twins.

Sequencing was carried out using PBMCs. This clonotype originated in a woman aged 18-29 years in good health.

CDR3 DNA: TGCGCCAGCAGCTTGGCCGGGGGGGCTCCCGAGCAGTTCTTC. It yields the protein CASSLAGGAPEQFF. V gene TRBV5-1 combines with J gene TRBJ2-1; 8 bases agree with TRBD2. There are 14 residues in the CDR3. J gave up 10 bases and V 0 bases, and 6 bases lay outside the gene matches. Germline CDR1 is SGHRS and CDR2 is YFSETQ.